The 26 T cell receptor beta chains presented below share a single source sample, sequenced in a study of blood T cell repertoires in COVID-19. The method was immunoSEQ multiplex PCR; TCRdb's version includes in-frame clones alone and lacks a portion of them. The repertoire holds roughly 220,000 clones, approximately 81% seen once, with roughly 2.6% in the top ten. The specimen sequenced was peripheral blood. These TCRs come from a middle-aged man who had recovered from COVID-19.

This clone has only a few counts. The CDR3 reads CASSYGGRSSSPLHF. The DNA of the CDR3 is TGTGCCAGCTCCTACGGCGGTCGTTCGAGTTCACCCCTCCACTTT. The chain has TRBV27 and TRBJ1-6; D gene unclear. The germline V gene has CDR1 MNHEY and CDR2 SMNVEV (reference sequence). The CDR3 totals 15 residues. Trimming stripped 8 bases from V and 9 bases from J, with 20 bases between.

The CDR3 bases are TGTGCCAGCAGTTACTCGAGAAGCTCTGGAAACACCATATATTTT. Protein: CASSYSRSSGNTIYF. The V and J genes are TRBV6-5 and TRBJ1-3, with D unresolved. The V gene lost 0 bases and the J gene lost 0 bases, with 6 bases spanning the gap. CDR1 is MNHEY, CDR2 SVGAGI, per germline. This CDR3 has 15 amino acids.

In its sample, this clone was seen a few times. The V and J genes are TRBV4-2 and TRBJ1-6; D perhaps matches TRBD1 (5 bases). V was trimmed by 4 bases and J by 14 bases, leaving 15 bases between them. The CDR3 is 13 residues long. CDR1 and CDR2 from the germline V gene are LGHNA and YNFKEQ. The CDR3 DNA sequence: TGTGCCAGCAGCCTGGACAACCCTGGGGCCCTCCACTTT. It codes for CASSLDNPGALHF.

The chain joins TRBV10-1 to TRBJ2-6; D is unclear. The V end lost 4 bases, the J end lost 0 bases, and 4 bases lay between the germline ends. CDR1 is WNHNN and CDR2 is SYGVQD in the germline V gene (reference sequence). The CDR3 is 14 residues long. The CDR3 DNA is TGCGCCAGCAGTGGGGCCTCTGGGGCCAACGTCCTGACTTTC. Translation gives CASSGASGANVLTF.

The rearrangement uses TRBV27 and TRBJ1-2; D is possibly TRBD1 (6 bases). With 1 base removed from V and 6 bases from J, the gap between germline ends came to 9 bases. This CDR3 contains 13 residues. Per germline, CDR1 MNHEY and CDR2 SMNVEV (reference sequence). This CDR3 is CASSLFRGDGYTF. CDR3 in DNA: TGTGCCAGCAGTTTATTCAGGGGCGATGGCTACACCTTC.

This clone was picked up one time. This rearrangement joins TRBV2 to TRBJ2-7, with TRBD1 matching over 7 bases. The ends lost 6 bases at V and 1 base at J; junction bases unmatched: 6. The CDR3 spans 14 residues. Germline V gene sequence: CDR1 SNHLY, CDR2 FYNNEI. CDR3 nucleotides: TGTGCCAGCAGGAGTGACAGGGCTTCCTACGAGCAGTACTTC. Translated, it gives CASRSDRASYEQYF.

V gene TRBV28 combines with J gene TRBJ2-1; D remains unclear. Trimming removed 8 bases from V and 5 bases from J, with 7 bases in between. The CDR3 is 11 amino acids. The germline V gene has CDR1 MDHEN and CDR2 SYDVKM. The CDR3 spells CASYRDNEQFF. CDR3 DNA sequence: TGTGCCAGCTACCGGGACAATGAGCAGTTCTTC.

V and J are TRBV6-5 and TRBJ1-4; 8 bases are shared with TRBD1. This CDR3 has 13 residues. Germline CDR1 MNHEY, CDR2 SVGAGI. Losses at the gene ends were 10 bases for V and 4 bases for J; bases not matched to a gene: 5. DNA for the CDR3: TGTGCCATCCAACAGGGGGTTAATGAAAAACTGTTTTTT. It specifies CAIQQGVNEKLFF.

Turning to this clone: This sample also contains other DNA sequences that code for the same CDR3. The chain employs TRBV6-5 and TRBJ1-2; possible D gene TRBD1, 6 bases. Per the germline V gene, CDR1 is MNHEY and CDR2 is SVGAGI. V was clipped by 6 bases and J by 4 bases, with 9 bases between them. The CDR3 is 12 residues long. The CDR3 sequence: CASRQGSYGYTF. The CDR3 region has the DNA TGTGCCAGCAGACAGGGCTCCTATGGCTACACCTTC.

V gene TRBV19 combines with J gene TRBJ2-5, with 11 bases matching TRBD2. The CDR3 runs 16 residues. The germline gives CDR1 LNHDA, CDR2 SQIVND (reference sequence). V lost 4 bases and J lost 4; bases outside the gene matches: 8. CDR3 coding DNA: TGTGCCAGTAGTACCCCCATAGCGGGAGGGCCAGAGACCCAGTACTTC. Encoded protein: CASSTPIAGGPETQYF.

The chain uses TRBV5-1 and TRBJ2-1, with TRBD2 identical over 16 bases. This CDR3 is 19 amino acids long. CDR1 and CDR2 (germline): SGHRS, YFSETQ. V shed 7 bases and J 0 bases; nucleotides not matched to a gene: 10. The CDR3 region has the DNA TGCGCCAGCCAGGCTGGGACTAGCGGGAGGGCCACCTCCTACAATGAGCAGTTCTTC. Amino acids: CASQAGTSGRATSYNEQFF.

This clone has a single count. The genes are TRBV5-1 and TRBJ1-1; D perhaps matches TRBD1 (6 bases). V lost 3 bases to trimming and J lost 0 bases, with 9 bases between them. From germline, CDR1 is SGHRS and CDR2 YFSETQ. CDR3 length: 14 amino acids. The CDR3 DNA sequence: TGCGCCAGCAGCTCGGGACACTTGAACACTGAAGCTTTCTTT. This sequence encodes CASSSGHLNTEAFF.

This clone was seen once. This chain joins TRBV4-2 and TRBJ1-2, with 7 bases that match TRBD1. CDR1 and CDR2 from the germline V gene are LGHNA and YNFKEQ. V lost 4 bases to trimming and J lost 6 bases; unmatched junction nucleotides: 8. This CDR3 spans 14 amino acids. The CDR3 DNA reads as TGTGCCAGCAGCCTTCCCAGGGGGACGGATGGCTACACCTTC. It encodes CASSLPRGTDGYTF.

A few counts support this clone. The genes are TRBV6-4 and TRBJ2-3, with TRBD1 as a possible D gene (6 bases). CDR1 and CDR2 from the germline V gene are MRHNA and SNTAGT. The length of the CDR3 is 14 residues. Trimming cost V 3 bases and J 0 bases, with 7 bases left between them. The CDR3 protein is CASSEGASTDTQYF. CDR3 bases: TGTGCCAGCAGTGAGGGGGCTAGCACAGATACGCAGTATTTT.

The gene calls are TRBV19 and TRBJ1-5, with TRBD1 matching 9 bases. Trimming took 8 bases from V and 1 from J; bases not matched to a gene: 9. Germline V gene lookup returns CDR1 LNHDA and CDR2 SQIVND (reference sequence). The CDR3 is 16 residues long. CDR3 protein: CASRNRGLPSNQPQHF. CDR3 DNA: TGTGCCAGTCGAAACAGGGGGCTACCGAGCAATCAGCCCCAGCATTTT.

The gene calls are TRBV6-5 and TRBJ1-2; D not resolved. The CDR3 contains 14 residues. The germline gives CDR1 MNHEY, CDR2 SVGAGI. The V end was cut by 5 bases, the J end by 5 bases, with 15 bases between. In DNA form, the CDR3 reads TGTGCCAGCAGTCCTGTGGGCCATGGTTATGGCTACACCTTC. Translation: CASSPVGHGYGYTF.

This clone was observed once. The chain couples TRBV15 to TRBJ2-7; 7 bases match TRBD1. The length of the CDR3 is 14 residues. CDR1 is LNHNV, CDR2 YYDKDF, per germline (reference sequence). J was trimmed by 3 bases and V by 8 bases; bases with no gene match: 10. The CDR3 is CATAEGRDSYEQYF. CDR3 nucleotides: TGTGCCACCGCCGAGGGCCGGGACAGCTACGAGCAGTACTTC.

V usage is TRBV6-5 and J usage is TRBJ2-2; D unresolved. CDR3 length: 15 amino acids. Germline V gene sequence: CDR1 MNHEY, CDR2 SVGAGI. V was cut by 6 bases and J by 0 bases, with 11 bases left in between. CDR3 loop: CASSTTAPNTGELFF. DNA of the CDR3: TGTGCCAGCAGCACGACTGCTCCGAACACCGGGGAGCTGTTTTTT.

The CDR3 region is CASSPFGGVRYEQYF. As DNA, the CDR3 is TGTGCCAGCAGTCCATTCGGGGGTGTTAGGTACGAGCAGTACTTC. V is TRBV28 and J is TRBJ2-7; D may be TRBD2 (6 bases). Trimming removed 5 bases at V and 4 bases at J, with 18 bases between. CDR1 is MDHEN, CDR2 SYDVKM, per germline. The CDR3 is 15 amino acids.

The J gene is TRBJ1-1, the V gene TRBV5-6; perhaps TRBD1 as D (5 bases). Germline V lookup: CDR1 SGHDT, CDR2 YYEEEE. The CDR3 covers 13 residues. V was clipped by 2 bases and J by 10 bases, with 15 bases between them. Here the CDR3 DNA reads TGTGCCAGCAGCTTCTGGAGGGGCGGGCGAGCTTTCTTT. Protein product: CASSFWRGGRAFF.

CDR3 DNA sequence: TGTGCCAGCAGTCTGGCAGGGTGGGATGAAAAACTGTTTTTT. It encodes CASSLAGWDEKLFF. The chain has TRBV6-5 and TRBJ1-4; perhaps TRBD1 as D (5 bases). Germline V gives CDR1 MNHEY, CDR2 SVGAGI. V was cut by 5 bases and J by 6 bases, with 13 bases left in between. The CDR3 covers 14 residues.

This chain links TRBV19 with TRBJ2-1, with 7 bases fitting TRBD1. Germline V gene data show CDR1 as LNHDA and CDR2 as SQIVND (reference sequence). J was trimmed by 3 bases and V by 5 bases; bases with no gene match: 7. The CDR3 is 15 residues long. CDR3 DNA sequence: TGTGCCAGTAGTCAGGGGGACAAATACTACAATGAGCAGTTCTTC. Amino acid sequence: CASSQGDKYYNEQFF. The full variable domain, with the rest looked up from reference TRBV19 and TRBJ2-1, is DGGITQSPKYLFRKEGQNVTLSCEQNLNHDAMYWYRQDPGQGLRLIYYSQIVNDFQKGDIAEGYSVSREKKESFPLTVTSAQKNPTAFYLCASSQGDKYYNEQFFGPGTRLTVL.

The chain couples TRBV18 to TRBJ1-5, with 12 bases identical to TRBD1. CDR1 is KGHSH, CDR2 LQKENI, per germline. The V and J ends lost 5 bases and 6 bases, in that order; junction bases with no gene match: 8. CDR3 length: 16 residues. The CDR3 here is CASSSTGTGGGQPQHF. In DNA form, the CDR3 reads TGTGCCAGCTCATCCACCGGGACAGGGGGCGGTCAGCCCCAGCATTTT.

This sequence joins TRBV27 and TRBJ2-2, with TRBD2 matching over 9 bases. The CDR3 contains 18 residues. With V trimmed by 5 bases and J by 2 bases, 12 bases remained unmatched. Germline V CDR1 and CDR2: MNHEY, SMNVEV (reference sequence). In DNA, the CDR3 is TGTGCCAGCAGTCCCGTCCTCCTAGCGGGGCGAAACACCGGGGAGCTGTTTTTT. Translating it yields CASSPVLLAGRNTGELFF.

V usage is TRBV2 and J usage is TRBJ2-1, with D perhaps matching TRBD1 (6 bases). Between the trimmed V and J ends, which lost 5 bases and 5 bases, there was a span of 16 bases. The CDR3 length is 15 residues. In germline, CDR1 is SNHLY, CDR2 FYNNEI. As DNA, the CDR3 is TGTGCCAGCAGTCTTCAGGGGAGCCCTAACAATGAGCAGTTCTTC. Translation gives CASSLQGSPNNEQFF.

This sequence joins TRBV13 and TRBJ2-1, with a weak D call TRBD2 (5 bases). Trimming cost V 6 bases and J 0 bases, with 18 bases left between them. CDR3 size: 17 residues. Germline CDR1 and CDR2: PRHDT and FYEKMQ (reference sequence). CDR3 loop: CASSYDGKLHSYNEQFF. CDR3 coding DNA: TGTGCCAGCAGTTACGACGGGAAACTACACTCCTACAATGAGCAGTTCTTC.